This TCR beta chain derives from a study of shared clonotypes between healthy human individuals. Deep was the level used in running the assay. In the original processing: Owing to the provision of junction-only sequences devoid of quality scores by immunoSEQ, filtering differed. Measured with immunoSEQ multiplex PCR; TCRdb has only the in-frame clones, and not every one. V and J calls and clone size are as listed in that table; D and trimming were resolved from the DNA. Of hundreds of thousands of clones in the sample, 95% to 98% are singletons; the top ten hold roughly 0.29%. Germline assignment: CDR1 SQVTM and CDR2 ANQGSEA. The trim removed 5 bases at V and 8 bases at J, leaving 8 bases unmatched. This CDR3 region has 14 residues. The naive CD8 population came from CD45RO-negative cells selected for CCR7, without terminally differentiated effector memory CD45RA+ cells. All donors were healthy HIV-negative adults lacking recent acute infections or vaccinations.

The V call is TRBV29-1, the J call TRBJ2-1; 11 bases fit TRBD2. The clonotype originates from a man aged 25 to 40 in good health. The sample taken for sequencing was naive CD8+ T cells sorted from blood. The DNA of the CDR3 is TGCAGCGTTTCCACTAGCGGGAGTTTCTATGAGCAGTTCTTC. Translating gives CSVSTSGSFYEQFF.